The 18 T cell receptor beta chains presented below share a single source sample, sequenced in a study of cytomegalovirus exposure and HLA in healthy donors. PCR was performed using 60 Vbeta and 13 Jbeta primers. Some clones are missing from TCRdb's copy, which holds only in-frame ones; the method was immunoSEQ multiplex PCR. The data contain 180,000 or so clones, 78% of them singletons. Sequencing input: PBMCs. Receptors were obtained from a female donor in good health and CMV-seronegative.

This chain links TRBV4-2 with TRBJ2-7; a weak D match, TRBD2 (6 bases). Between the trimmed V and J ends, which lost 4 bases and 6 bases, there was a span of 16 bases. CDR3 size: 14 residues. The germline V gene encodes CDR1 LGHNA and CDR2 YNFKEQ. Written as DNA, the CDR3 is TGTGCCAGCAGCCCTAGCGAGGGATCAGGCGAGCAGTACTTC. It translates to CASSPSEGSGEQYF.

The chain employs TRBV4-2 and TRBJ1-6; tentative D call: TRBD1 (5 bases). Per germline, CDR1 LGHNA and CDR2 YNFKEQ. This CDR3 comprises 16 residues. V was cut by 5 bases and J by 10 bases, with 21 bases left in between. CDR3 sequence: CASSLRPGEGESPLHF. The CDR3 DNA is TGTGCCAGCAGCTTACGTCCGGGGGAAGGAGAATCACCCCTCCACTTT.

This sequence joins TRBV11-3 and TRBJ1-1; a possible D gene is TRBD1 (5 bases). Trimming shortened V by 5 bases and J by 0 bases, and 19 bases separated the two germline ends. Per germline, CDR1 SGHNT and CDR2 YENEEA. The CDR3 totals 17 residues. Here the CDR3 reads CASSHKRSGHMNTEAFF. DNA of the CDR3: TGTGCCAGCAGCCATAAGAGGTCAGGGCACATGAACACTGAAGCTTTCTTT.

The rearrangement uses TRBV7-9 and TRBJ1-3; no firm D call. This CDR3 has 13 residues. The V gene's germline CDR1 is SEHNR and CDR2 FQNEAQ (reference sequence). The ends were cut back, 5 bases at V and 4 bases at J, with 9 bases in the middle. In DNA, the CDR3 is TGTGCCAGCAGCGCCATGCGGGGAAACACCATATATTTT. Its protein product is CASSAMRGNTIYF.

CDR3 sequence: CASSARDRSSYEQYF. In nucleotides, the CDR3 is TGTGCCAGCAGTGCCCGGGACAGGTCCTCCTACGAGCAGTACTTC. The chain couples TRBV6-6 to TRBJ2-7; 8 nucleotides align to TRBD1. The CDR3 loop spans 15 amino acids. V was clipped by 5 bases and J by 0 bases; unmatched bases: 6. Germline V gene sequence: CDR1 MNHNY, CDR2 SVGAGI (reference sequence).

The chain uses TRBV5-1 and TRBJ2-2, with D perhaps TRBD2 (7 bases). This CDR3 has 15 amino acids. The germline gives CDR1 SGHRS, CDR2 YFSETQ. Deletions cut 3 bases from V and 1 base from J, with 10 bases between. CDR3 loop: CASSSGGLNTGELFF. The CDR3 coding sequence is TGCGCCAGCAGCTCCGGGGGGCTGAACACCGGGGAGCTGTTTTTT.

The genes are TRBV6-1 and TRBJ1-5; 7 positions agree with TRBD1. This CDR3 region has 13 residues. The germline V gene has CDR1 MNHNS and CDR2 SASEGT. The V segment lost 6 bases and the J segment 5 bases; nucleotides outside the gene matches: 4. The CDR3 DNA is TGTGCCAGCAGCCACAGGGGAGATCAGCCCCAGCATTTT. Its protein product is CASSHRGDQPQHF.

This chain uses TRBV18 with TRBJ2-1; 7 bases agree with TRBD2. The CDR3 spans 13 residues. From germline, CDR1 is KGHSH and CDR2 LQKENI. V was clipped by 0 bases and J by 9 bases; unmatched bases: 2. The CDR3 is CASSPPPSGEQFF. The CDR3 DNA sequence: TGTGCCAGCTCACCACCACCTAGCGGTGAGCAGTTCTTC.

The V gene is TRBV19, the J gene TRBJ2-7; TRBD2 aligns across 8 bases. Germline lookup yields CDR1 LNHDA and CDR2 SQIVND (reference sequence). The junction had 8 bases not matched to a gene; V was cut back by 3 bases and J by 7 bases. This CDR3 region has 14 residues. For the CDR3, the DNA is TGTGCCAGTAGTATTCAAGCGGGAGAAATTGAGCAGTACTTC. This gives the protein CASSIQAGEIEQYF.

The V call is TRBV30, the J call TRBJ2-3, with TRBD2 as a possible D gene (6 bases). Looked up from germline, CDR1 is GTSNPN and CDR2 is SVGIG (reference sequence). V lost 2 bases, J lost 0 bases, and 9 bases lay in between. The CDR3 sequence is 14 residues long. For the CDR3, the DNA is TGTGCCTGGAGTCACGGACTAAGCACAGATACGCAGTATTTT. Amino acid sequence: CAWSHGLSTDTQYF.

J is TRBJ2-1 and V is TRBV30; 9 bases line up with TRBD2. After removal of 3 bases from V and 11 bases from J, the junction contained 5 bases not matched to a gene. Germline V gene sequence: CDR1 GTSNPN, CDR2 SVGIG (reference sequence). This CDR3 has 12 residues. The CDR3 sequence: CAWRGSGSQQFF. The CDR3 nucleotides are TGTGCCTGGAGGGGTAGCGGGAGCCAGCAGTTCTTC.

This sequence joins TRBV5-4 and TRBJ1-2, with D tentatively TRBD1 (6 bases). Germline V gene sequence: CDR1 SGHNT, CDR2 YYREEE (reference sequence). The CDR3 covers 15 residues. Trimming removed 4 bases from V and 3 bases from J, with 16 bases in between. Here the CDR3 DNA reads TGTGCCAGCAGCCAGGGAACAGGGCGCGACTATGGCTACACCTTC. Its translation: CASSQGTGRDYGYTF.

This chain links TRBV5-1 with TRBJ2-1, with D maybe TRBD1 (5 bases). The V end was cut by 4 bases, the J end by 5 bases, with 10 bases between. The germline CDR1 and CDR2 sequences are SGHRS and YFSETQ. The CDR3 has 13 amino acids. The DNA for the CDR3 is TGCGCCAGCAGCGCAGACAGCCACAATGAGCAGTTCTTC. Its translation: CASSADSHNEQFF.

V and J are TRBV19 and TRBJ2-7, with 8 bases lining up with TRBD1. The CDR3 is made up of 16 amino acids. J lost 0 bases, V lost 6 bases, and 10 bases had no gene match. CDR1 and CDR2 from the germline V gene are LNHDA and SQIVND (reference sequence). The DNA of the CDR3 is TGTGCCAGTAGCCCTCCAGGGGGCCCCAGCTCCTACGAGCAGTACTTC. Protein: CASSPPGGPSSYEQYF.

V gene TRBV29-1 combines with J gene TRBJ1-1, with D possibly matching TRBD1 (5 bases). The V gene lost 4 bases and the J gene lost 3 bases, with 6 bases spanning the gap. In germline, CDR1 is SQVTM, CDR2 ANQGSEA. This CDR3 has 11 amino acids. The CDR3 sequence: CSVVRDTEAFF. The CDR3 region has the DNA TGCAGCGTTGTCAGGGACACTGAAGCTTTCTTT.

J is TRBJ2-1 and V is TRBV27; the D is unclear. The CDR3 runs 13 residues. V was cut by 7 bases and J by 4 bases, with 11 bases left in between. From germline, CDR1 is MNHEY and CDR2 SMNVEV (reference sequence). The CDR3 reads CASMRLIYNEQFF. The CDR3 nucleotides are TGTGCCAGCATGAGACTCATTTACAATGAGCAGTTCTTC.

This clone was recorded once. The J gene is TRBJ2-1, the V gene TRBV5-1; 7 positions match TRBD1. The trim removed 1 base at V and 4 bases at J, leaving 14 bases unmatched. From germline, CDR1 is SGHRS and CDR2 YFSETQ. CDR3 length equals 18 residues. CDR3 in DNA: TGCGCCAGCAGCTTGACCTCTCCTACCTCCAGGGGGTACAATGAGCAGTTCTTC. Its protein is CASSLTSPTSRGYNEQFF.

The chain carries TRBV5-1 and TRBJ2-3; 8 bases line up with TRBD1. Trimming took 4 bases from V and 6 from J; bases not matched to a gene: 7. The CDR3 extends over 14 amino acids. The germline gives CDR1 SGHRS, CDR2 YFSETQ. The CDR3 DNA follows: TGCGCCAGCAGCCCGACAGGGGATGGGGATACGCAGTATTTT. It is translated as CASSPTGDGDTQYF.